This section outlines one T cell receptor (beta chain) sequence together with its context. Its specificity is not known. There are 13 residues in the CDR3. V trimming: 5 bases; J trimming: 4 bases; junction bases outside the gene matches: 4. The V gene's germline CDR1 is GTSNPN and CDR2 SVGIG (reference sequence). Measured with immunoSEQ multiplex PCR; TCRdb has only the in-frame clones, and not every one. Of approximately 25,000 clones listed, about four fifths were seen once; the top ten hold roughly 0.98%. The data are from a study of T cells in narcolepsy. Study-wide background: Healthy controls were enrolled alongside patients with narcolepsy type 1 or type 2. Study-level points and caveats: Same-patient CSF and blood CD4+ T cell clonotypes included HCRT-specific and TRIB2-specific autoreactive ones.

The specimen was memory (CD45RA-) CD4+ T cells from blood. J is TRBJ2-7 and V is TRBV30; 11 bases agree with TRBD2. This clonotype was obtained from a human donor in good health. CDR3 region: CAWVAGGGYEQYF. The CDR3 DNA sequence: TGTGCCTGGGTAGCGGGAGGGGGGTACGAGCAGTACTTC.